A selection of T cell receptor beta chains follows, all from one sample in a study of shared clonotypes between healthy human individuals. Using immunoSEQ multiplex PCR, the repertoire was profiled, and TCRdb retains in-frame clones only, with some absent. The sample yields 550,000 to 800,000 clones, around 67% seen once. Material for sequencing was memory CD4+ T cells sorted from blood. These TCRs come from a woman aged 25 to 39 in good health. Each CDR3 is given with its conserved first and last residue. D genes are given only for firm matches. Not every row has a clone size; where given, it reads once, few, many or a size class.

j_call: TRBJ2-3
v_call: TRBV2
d_call: TRBD2
clone_size: few
cdr3_aa: CASGRLAGVSDTQYF
cdr3_nt: TGTGCCAGCGGGAGACTAGCGGGAGTGTCAGATACGCAGTATTTT

j_call: TRBJ2-3
v_call: TRBV28
d_call: NA
clone_size: NA
cdr3_aa: CASSFGGASEDTQYF
cdr3_nt: TGTGCCAGCAGTTTTGGAGGGGCTTCGGAAGATACGCAGTATTTT

j_call: TRBJ2-3
v_call: TRBV5-4
d_call: TRBD2
clone_size: NA
cdr3_aa: CASSRTSASTDTQYF
cdr3_nt: TGTGCCAGCAGCCGGACTAGCGCAAGCACAGATACGCAGTATTTT

j_call: TRBJ2-7
v_call: TRBV9
d_call: NA
clone_size: NA
cdr3_aa: CASSAHTGSEQYF
cdr3_nt: TGTGCCAGCAGCGCGCATACAGGGTCCGAGCAGTACTTC

j_call: TRBJ2-3
v_call: TRBV28
d_call: TRBD1
clone_size: NA
cdr3_aa: CASSLVRTGGADTQYF
cdr3_nt: TGTGCCAGCAGTTTAGTTCGCACAGGGGGCGCTGATACGCAGTATTTT

j_call: TRBJ2-1
v_call: TRBV11-2
d_call: NA
clone_size: NA
cdr3_aa: CASSLVGLGQFF
cdr3_nt: TGTGCCAGCAGCTTAGTTGGGCTAGGTCAGTTCTTC

j_call: TRBJ2-7
v_call: TRBV7-2
d_call: NA
clone_size: NA
cdr3_aa: CASSLELAGRFGEQYF
cdr3_nt: TGTGCCAGCAGCTTAGAACTTGCTGGTCGCTTTGGCGAGCAGTACTTC

j_call: TRBJ2-1
v_call: TRBV19
d_call: NA
clone_size: NA
cdr3_aa: CASSIRGSYNEQFF
cdr3_nt: TGTGCCAGTAGTATTAGGGGATCGTACAATGAGCAGTTCTTC

j_call: TRBJ2-7
v_call: TRBV7-2
d_call: TRBD1
clone_size: NA
cdr3_aa: CASSPSSARQGRGEQYF
cdr3_nt: TGCGCCAGCAGCCCTAGTTCGGCCCGACAGGGAAGGGGCGAGCAGTACTTC

j_call: TRBJ2-3
v_call: TRBV7-2
d_call: NA
clone_size: NA
cdr3_aa: CASSLVPSSTDTQYF
cdr3_nt: TGTGCCAGCAGCTTAGTGCCATCCAGCACAGATACGCAGTATTTT

j_call: TRBJ2-7
v_call: TRBV6-1
d_call: TRBD1
clone_size: NA
cdr3_aa: CASSELDRVMEQYF
cdr3_nt: TGTGCCAGCAGTGAATTGGACAGGGTGATGGAGCAGTACTTC

j_call: TRBJ1-5
v_call: TRBV30
d_call: NA
clone_size: NA
cdr3_aa: CAWSVGGGMYSNQPQHF
cdr3_nt: TGTGCCTGGAGTGTGGGCGGTGGCATGTATAGCAATCAGCCCCAGCATTTT

j_call: TRBJ2-7
v_call: TRBV28
d_call: NA
clone_size: NA
cdr3_aa: CASSLTARGREQYF
cdr3_nt: TGTGCCAGCAGTTTAACAGCCCGAGGTCGCGAGCAGTACTTC

j_call: TRBJ2-7
v_call: TRBV18
d_call: NA
clone_size: NA
cdr3_aa: CASSPGGGSGGEQYF
cdr3_nt: TGTGCCAGCTCACCCGGAGGGGGTTCGGGAGGCGAGCAGTACTTC

j_call: TRBJ2-2
v_call: TRBV27
d_call: TRBD2
clone_size: NA
cdr3_aa: CASSLRTGRTSGNAGELFF
cdr3_nt: TGTGCCAGCAGTTTGCGGACAGGACGGACTAGCGGGAACGCCGGGGAGCTGTTTTTT

j_call: TRBJ1-4
v_call: TRBV5-1
d_call: NA
clone_size: NA
cdr3_aa: CASRLTGPNEKLFF
cdr3_nt: TGCGCCAGCCGACTGACAGGACCTAATGAAAAACTGTTTTTT

j_call: TRBJ2-5
v_call: TRBV4-1
d_call: TRBD2
clone_size: NA
cdr3_aa: CASSPQVQLAGEETQYF
cdr3_nt: TGCGCCAGCAGCCCACAGGTTCAGCTAGCGGGAGAAGAGACCCAGTACTTC

j_call: TRBJ2-2
v_call: TRBV6-5
d_call: NA
clone_size: many
cdr3_aa: CASSSPGNTGELFF
cdr3_nt: TGTGCCAGCAGTTCCCCAGGCAACACCGGGGAGCTGTTTTTT

j_call: TRBJ1-4
v_call: TRBV28
d_call: TRBD1
clone_size: NA
cdr3_aa: CASSLRQGREKLFF
cdr3_nt: TGTGCCAGCAGTTTGAGACAGGGCCGTGAAAAACTGTTTTTT

j_call: TRBJ1-5
v_call: TRBV28
d_call: NA
clone_size: many
cdr3_aa: CASSLGQIGNQPQHF
cdr3_nt: TGTGCCAGCAGTTTAGGACAAATAGGGAATCAGCCCCAGCATTTT

j_call: TRBJ2-2
v_call: TRBV19
d_call: TRBD2
clone_size: NA
cdr3_aa: CASTLAGGPTGELFF
cdr3_nt: TGTGCCAGTACTCTAGCGGGAGGACCCACCGGGGAGCTGTTTTTT

j_call: TRBJ1-5
v_call: TRBV5-1
d_call: NA
clone_size: once
cdr3_aa: CASIRTTCQPQHF
cdr3_nt: TGCGCCAGCATACGTACCACCTGCCAGCCCCAGCATTTT

j_call: TRBJ1-5
v_call: TRBV29-1
d_call: NA
clone_size: NA
cdr3_aa: CSVQGQGSEPQHF
cdr3_nt: TGCAGCGTTCAGGGGCAGGGATCGGAGCCCCAGCATTTT

j_call: TRBJ1-5
v_call: TRBV21-1
d_call: NA
clone_size: NA
cdr3_aa: CASSNSIPEGVISNQPQHF
cdr3_nt: TGTGCCAGCAGCAACTCAATCCCGGAAGGCGTTATTAGCAATCAGCCCCAGCATTTT

j_call: TRBJ2-7
v_call: TRBV6-6
d_call: TRBD2
clone_size: NA
cdr3_aa: CASSYSGPDPYEQYF
cdr3_nt: TGTGCCAGCAGTTATAGCGGGCCTGACCCCTACGAGCAGTACTTC

j_call: TRBJ2-1
v_call: TRBV4-2
d_call: TRBD2
clone_size: NA
cdr3_aa: CASSQVAGGPGAYNEQFF
cdr3_nt: TGTGCCAGCAGCCAAGTAGCGGGAGGGCCAGGAGCCTACAATGAGCAGTTCTTC

j_call: TRBJ1-2
v_call: TRBV10-3
d_call: NA
clone_size: NA
cdr3_aa: CAINRDIEGYTF
cdr3_nt: TGTGCCATCAACCGGGACATAGAGGGCTACACCTTC

j_call: TRBJ1-5
v_call: TRBV2
d_call: NA
clone_size: few
cdr3_aa: CASSEIQASNQPQHF
cdr3_nt: TGTGCCAGCAGTGAAATACAGGCAAGCAATCAGCCCCAGCATTTT

j_call: TRBJ2-1
v_call: TRBV19
d_call: TRBD2
clone_size: NA
cdr3_aa: CASSDLPETSPNEQFF
cdr3_nt: TGTGCCAGTAGTGACCTTCCCGAGACTAGCCCCAATGAGCAGTTCTTC

j_call: TRBJ2-7
v_call: TRBV28
d_call: NA
clone_size: NA
cdr3_aa: CASSLAAGYSYEQYF
cdr3_nt: TGTGCCAGCAGTTTAGCGGCAGGGTATAGCTACGAGCAGTACTTC

j_call: TRBJ2-2
v_call: TRBV27
d_call: TRBD2
clone_size: NA
cdr3_aa: CASSLFLAGGWGTGELFF
cdr3_nt: TGTGCCAGCAGTTTATTCCTAGCGGGAGGTTGGGGCACCGGGGAGCTGTTTTTT

j_call: TRBJ2-1
v_call: TRBV29-1
d_call: NA
clone_size: NA
cdr3_aa: CSVGGGFYNEQFF
cdr3_nt: TGCAGCGTTGGTGGGGGGTTTTACAATGAGCAGTTCTTC

j_call: TRBJ1-3
v_call: TRBV27
d_call: NA
clone_size: NA
cdr3_aa: CASTGGAPIYF
cdr3_nt: TGTGCCAGCACCGGGGGTGCACCAATATATTTT

j_call: TRBJ1-2
v_call: TRBV28
d_call: NA
clone_size: NA
cdr3_aa: CASSLFPYGYTF
cdr3_nt: TGTGCCAGCAGTTTATTTCCCTATGGCTACACCTTC

j_call: TRBJ2-7
v_call: TRBV4-1
d_call: TRBD2
clone_size: NA
cdr3_aa: CASSQGVSGDYEQYF
cdr3_nt: TGCGCCAGCAGCCAAGGCGTTAGCGGGGACTACGAGCAGTACTTC

j_call: TRBJ2-2
v_call: TRBV5-6
d_call: NA
clone_size: NA
cdr3_aa: CASSLGVAAGTGELFF
cdr3_nt: TGTGCCAGCAGCTTGGGGGTCGCCGCCGGGACCGGGGAGCTGTTTTTT

j_call: TRBJ1-4
v_call: TRBV21-1
d_call: NA
clone_size: once
cdr3_aa: CASSKTANEKLFF
cdr3_nt: TGTGCCAGCAGCAAGACTGCGAACGAAAAACTGTTTTTT

j_call: TRBJ1-1
v_call: TRBV5-1
d_call: NA
clone_size: NA
cdr3_aa: CASSLDGWGEAFF
cdr3_nt: TGCGCCAGCAGCTTGGACGGGTGGGGTGAAGCTTTCTTT

j_call: TRBJ1-2
v_call: TRBV6-1
d_call: NA
clone_size: NA
cdr3_aa: CASSEYGGRGYTF
cdr3_nt: TGTGCCAGCAGTGAATACGGAGGTCGGGGCTACACCTTC

j_call: TRBJ1-1
v_call: TRBV5-1
d_call: NA
clone_size: NA
cdr3_aa: CASSLGDRDNPEAFF
cdr3_nt: TGCGCCAGCAGCTTGGGGGATAGGGACAATCCTGAAGCTTTCTTT

j_call: TRBJ1-1
v_call: TRBV28
d_call: NA
clone_size: once
cdr3_aa: CASSPGLALLAFF
cdr3_nt: TGTGCCAGCAGTCCGGGACTGGCACTGTTAGCTTTCTTT

j_call: TRBJ2-7
v_call: TRBV7-2
d_call: TRBD2
clone_size: NA
cdr3_aa: CASSLGLAGDEQYF
cdr3_nt: TGTGCCAGCAGCCTCGGACTAGCGGGAGACGAGCAGTACTTC

j_call: TRBJ1-2
v_call: TRBV5-6
d_call: NA
clone_size: NA
cdr3_aa: CASSKDGYGYTF
cdr3_nt: TGTGCCAGCAGCAAGGACGGCTATGGCTACACCTTC

j_call: TRBJ2-1
v_call: TRBV15
d_call: NA
clone_size: NA
cdr3_aa: CATSARTNSMRNEQFF
cdr3_nt: TGTGCCACCAGCGCCAGGACCAATTCCATGCGCAATGAGCAGTTCTTC

j_call: TRBJ1-4
v_call: TRBV19
d_call: NA
clone_size: many
cdr3_aa: CASRPSATNEKLFF
cdr3_nt: TGTGCCAGTAGACCATCTGCAACTAATGAAAAACTGTTTTTT

j_call: TRBJ1-5
v_call: TRBV28
d_call: TRBD1
clone_size: NA
cdr3_aa: CASSTASRDRKNQPQHF
cdr3_nt: TGTGCCAGCAGTACAGCTTCACGGGACAGAAAAAATCAGCCCCAGCATTTT

j_call: TRBJ2-2
v_call: TRBV14
d_call: TRBD2
clone_size: NA
cdr3_aa: CASSQGASGSTGELFF
cdr3_nt: TGTGCCAGCAGCCAAGGCGCTAGCGGGAGCACCGGGGAGCTGTTTTTT

j_call: TRBJ2-1
v_call: TRBV18
d_call: TRBD1
clone_size: NA
cdr3_aa: CASSPPGTGYNEQFF
cdr3_nt: TGTGCCAGCTCACCCCCCGGGACAGGATACAATGAGCAGTTCTTC